What follows are 10 T cell receptor beta chains derived from one specimen sequenced in a study of blood T cell repertoires in COVID-19. TCRdb's copy holds only in-frame clones and misses some; the assay was immunoSEQ multiplex PCR. The sample holds approximately 90,000 clones, 65% to 90% seen once. Sequencing was performed on peripheral blood. These receptor sequences come from a man aged 55-75 years with acute or convalescent COVID-19.

The chain carries TRBV7-2 and TRBJ1-1; no definite D call. V gave up 3 bases and J gave up 1 base, with 6 bases separating them. The CDR3 has 13 amino acids. CDR1 and CDR2 from the germline V gene are SGHTA and FQGNSA. The CDR3 DNA reads TGTGCCAGCAGCTTTGGAGGGAACACTGAAGCTTTCTTT. Its protein product is CASSFGGNTEAFF.

The chain joins TRBV7-2 to TRBJ1-4, with 11 bases fitting TRBD1. Per the germline V gene, CDR1 is SGHTA and CDR2 is FQGNSA. Losses at the gene ends were 3 bases for V and 8 bases for J; bases not matched to a gene: 2. This CDR3 region has 14 residues. CDR3 bases: TGTGCCAGCAGCTTCGGGACAGGGGGGGAAAAACTGTTTTTT. Translating gives CASSFGTGGEKLFF. The variable domain in full, with the rest retrieved from reference TRBV7-2 and TRBJ1-4, is GAGVSQSPSNKVTEKGKDVELRCDPISGHTALYWYRQSLGQGLEFLIYFQGNSAPDKSGLPSDRFSAERTGGSVSTLTIQRTQQEDSAVYLCASSFGTGGEKLFFGSGTQLSVL.

The rearrangement uses TRBV19 and TRBJ2-7; 7 bases map to TRBD2. The junction had 16 bases not matched to a gene; V was cut back by 3 bases and J by 2 bases. Germline V gene sequence: CDR1 LNHDA, CDR2 SQIVND (reference sequence). The CDR3 has 18 amino acids. This CDR3 reads CASSISPMDGSGTYEQYF. DNA for the CDR3: TGTGCCAGTAGTATCAGCCCAATGGATGGGAGCGGGACCTACGAGCAGTACTTC.

CDR3 DNA: TGCGCCAGCAGCCTGGTGACAGGGGGCAATCAGCCCCAGCATTTT. It yields the protein CASSLVTGGNQPQHF. The rearrangement uses TRBV4-1 and TRBJ1-5; the match to TRBD1 covers 8 bases. J was trimmed by 2 bases and V by 4 bases; bases with no gene match: 4. Germline V gene lookup returns CDR1 MGHRA and CDR2 YSYEKL. This CDR3 has 15 residues.

The V and J genes are TRBV4-3 and TRBJ2-7; tentative D call: TRBD2 (7 bases). This CDR3 has 18 amino acids. Per germline, CDR1 LGHNA and CDR2 YSLEER. V was shortened by 1 base and J by 0 bases, with 19 bases between the two germline ends. The chain's CDR3 is CASSQAVVWGGYSYEQYF. CDR3 sequence (DNA): TGCGCCAGCAGCCAAGCGGTCGTGTGGGGGGGCTACTCCTACGAGCAGTACTTC.

This chain uses TRBV11-1 with TRBJ1-1; a possible D gene is TRBD1 (6 bases). V lost 5 bases, J lost 0 bases, and 13 bases lay in between. CDR1 and CDR2 (germline): SGHAT, FQDESV (reference sequence). There are 15 residues in the CDR3. The CDR3 is CASSRTGTMNTEAFF. The CDR3 region has the DNA TGTGCCAGCAGCCGGACCGGGACAATGAACACTGAAGCTTTCTTT.

This clone was recorded a few times. CDR3 loop: CASKDPDRAPYEQYF. The CDR3 coding sequence is TGTGCCAGCAAGGACCCGGACAGGGCACCCTACGAGCAGTACTTC. The chain recombines TRBV7-2 with TRBJ2-7; 8 bases fit TRBD1. Germline V lookup: CDR1 SGHTA, CDR2 FQGNSA. The CDR3 has 15 amino acids. The J segment lost 2 bases and the V segment lost 7 bases, leaving 10 bases of the junction unmatched.

This chain joins TRBV5-1 and TRBJ2-5; 13 bases are shared with TRBD2. From germline, CDR1 is SGHRS and CDR2 YFSETQ. The CDR3 has 16 amino acids. J gave up 4 bases and V 4 bases, and 7 bases lay outside the gene matches. The CDR3 DNA reads TGCGCCAGCAGCCGGACTAGCGGGGGAGGAAGAGAGACCCAGTACTTC. This sequence encodes CASSRTSGGGRETQYF.

In its sample, this clone was seen a few times. J is TRBJ1-1 and V is TRBV7-2; D possibly corresponds to TRBD1 (5 bases). The CDR3 length is 15 residues. Germline loops: CDR1 SGHTA, CDR2 FQGNSA. Trimming removed 5 bases from V and 0 bases from J, with 13 bases in between. In DNA, the CDR3 is TGTGCCAGCAGCGCAGAAGCGACAGTGAACACTGAAGCTTTCTTT. It codes for CASSAEATVNTEAFF. Full variable domain (missing parts from reference TRBV7-2 and TRBJ1-1): GAGVSQSPSNKVTEKGKDVELRCDPISGHTALYWYRQSLGQGLEFLIYFQGNSAPDKSGLPSDRFSAERTGGSVSTLTIQRTQQEDSAVYLCASSAEATVNTEAFFGQGTRLTVV.

V usage is TRBV4-3 and J usage is TRBJ1-2; TRBD1 matches 7 bases. CDR1 is LGHNA and CDR2 is YSLEER in the germline V gene. After removal of 0 bases from V and 4 bases from J, the junction contained 11 bases not matched to a gene. The CDR3 runs 17 residues. The CDR3 coding sequence is TGCGCCAGCAGCCAAGACCTCGGGACAGCCCTAATCTATGGCTACACCTTC. This translates into CASSQDLGTALIYGYTF.